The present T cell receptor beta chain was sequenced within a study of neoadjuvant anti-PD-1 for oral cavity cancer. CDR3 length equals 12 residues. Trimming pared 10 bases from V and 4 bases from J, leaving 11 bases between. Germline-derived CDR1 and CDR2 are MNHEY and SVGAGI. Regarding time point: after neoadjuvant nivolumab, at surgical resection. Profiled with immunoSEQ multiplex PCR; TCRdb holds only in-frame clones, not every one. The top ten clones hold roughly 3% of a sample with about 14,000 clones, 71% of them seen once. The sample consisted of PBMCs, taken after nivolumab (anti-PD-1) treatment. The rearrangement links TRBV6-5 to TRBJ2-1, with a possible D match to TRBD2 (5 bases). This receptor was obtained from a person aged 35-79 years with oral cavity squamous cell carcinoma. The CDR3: CATSPGYNEQFF. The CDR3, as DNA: TGTGCCACCTCCCCGGGGTACAATGAGCAGTTCTTC.